The rows below give T cell receptor beta chains drawn from one sample of a study of blood T cell repertoires in COVID-19. Repertoires were generated with immunoSEQ multiplex PCR, while TCRdb's copy carries only in-frame clones and drops some. The sample yields fewer than 400,000 clones, 85% seen once. What was sequenced was PBMCs or T cells enriched from blood (not recorded which). The source of these receptors is a woman aged 25 to 39 who had been exposed to COVID-19. Both conserved end residues are trimmed from each CDR3.

TRBV19,ASRGQGNTEAF
TRBV9,ASSSQGGAGNSPLH
TRBV27,ASRNFPTDTGGGADTQY
TRBV10-3,AISEFVGLISGNTIY
TRBV10-2,ASSVGTETPREKLF
TRBV28,ASSLSRQGWTDTQY
TRBV2,ASRRGTFGGDTQY
TRBV28,ASSSLGQGEQPQH
TRBV28,ASSSGQGARMGTEAF
TRBV7-7,ASSPGMGGETYEQY
TRBV21-1,ASSPHRGFMNTEAF
TRBV4-3,ASSRGQGGGYT
TRBV12-5,ASGLVRTEAF
TRBV3-1/TRBV3-2,ASSPFQGITDTQY
TRBV4-2,ASSQDGLNRGHYNEQF
TRBV19,ASSIDNLQETQY